The clone carrying this TCR beta chain appeared a few times. Its antigen is unidentified. This specimen belongs to a study of beta chain features in type 1 diabetes. For the study at large: There was similarity between patients and healthy donors in age, gender and cell yields. Study conclusions and caveats: The question of HLA type influencing TCRB rearrangement was one that remained unresolved here.

Expressed TCRB transcripts were sequenced, since all the RNA that had been isolated was reverse transcribed. TCRdb's table, derived via immunoSEQ multiplex PCR, lists solely in-frame clones and lacks some. The table records 150,000 to 190,000 clones, roughly 8% of them present only once. This CDR3 region has 13 residues. CDR1 and CDR2 (germline): MNHEY, SMNVEV (reference sequence). V lost 3 bases and J 4 bases, leaving 7 bases between the germline ends. The sequenced sample was central memory CD4+ T cells from blood. The receptor was isolated from a man aged 18 to 30 in good health. The chain recombines TRBV27 with TRBJ1-5; D uncertain. The CDR3 region is CASSLAPNQPQHF. Written as DNA, the CDR3 is TGTGCCAGCAGTTTGGCTCCTAATCAGCCCCAGCATTTT.